This is a list of T cell receptor beta chains from one sample in a study of cytomegalovirus exposure and HLA in healthy donors. Clones were read by immunoSEQ multiplex PCR, and TCRdb kept only the in-frame ones, dropping some. Found here are about 240,000 clones, 75% to 90% of them singletons; the top ten hold around 1.2%. Source material: PBMCs. The receptors here all came from a young woman in good health and CMV-seropositive. The CDR3 runs from the conserved cysteine through the conserved F or W. The D gene is left open where the match is weak. Rows give clone size only sometimes, using once, few, many, or a class for an expanded clone.

d_call,v_call,clone_size,j_call,cdr3_aa,cdr3_nt
TRBD1,TRBV27,-,TRBJ2-1,CASSLTGNEQFF,TGTGCCAGCAGCTTGACAGGGAATGAGCAGTTCTTC
-,TRBV27,-,TRBJ1-2,CASSPRELNYGYTF,TGTGCCAGCAGTCCCCGGGAGTTGAACTATGGCTACACCTTC
-,TRBV5-1,-,TRBJ1-1,CASSPRTESEAFF,TGCGCCAGCAGCCCCAGGACTGAGTCTGAAGCTTTCTTT
-,TRBV28,-,TRBJ2-4,CASSSVAKNIQYF,TGTGCCAGCAGTTCCGTAGCCAAAAACATTCAGTACTTC
TRBD1,TRBV5-1,-,TRBJ1-1,CASSYRGQTEAFF,TGCGCCAGCAGCTACAGGGGGCAGACTGAAGCTTTCTTT
TRBD1,TRBV25-1,-,TRBJ2-7,CASSEGMPGQLHEQYF,TGTGCCAGCAGTGAAGGTATGCCGGGACAGCTACACGAGCAGTACTTC
-,TRBV6-1,-,TRBJ2-7,CASSERGVGGLYEQYF,TGTGCCAGCAGTGAAAGAGGTGTCGGGGGGCTCTACGAGCAGTACTTC
-,TRBV2,once,TRBJ1-2,CASSGRGYGYTF,TGTGCCAGCAGTGGGAGAGGCTATGGCTACACCTTC
TRBD1,TRBV6-6,-,TRBJ1-1,CASSPGQGGDTEAFF,TGTGCCAGCAGCCCGGGACAGGGGGGTGACACTGAAGCTTTCTTT
TRBD1,TRBV18,-,TRBJ1-1,CASLGQGRGTEAFF,TGTGCCAGCCTTGGACAGGGGAGAGGCACTGAAGCTTTCTTT
TRBD1,TRBV29-1,-,TRBJ1-1,CSGDRGRGTFF,TGCAGCGGGGACAGGGGGCGCGGAACTTTCTTT
-,TRBV2,once,TRBJ2-1,CASSPGPRQALFF,TGTGCCAGCAGCCCGGGTCCCCGGCAAGCGTTGTTCTTC
-,TRBV19,-,TRBJ1-1,CASSTRSGENTEAFF,TGTGCCAGTAGTACTCGGTCGGGGGAGAACACTGAAGCTTTCTTT
-,TRBV5-1,-,TRBJ2-7,CASSSMTGTYEQYF,TGCGCCAGCAGCTCCATGACAGGTACCTACGAGCAGTACTTC
-,TRBV27,-,TRBJ2-7,CASSLQGISTYEQYF,TGTGCCAGCAGCCTACAGGGTATTTCGACCTACGAGCAGTACTTC
TRBD1,TRBV30,-,TRBJ1-3,CAWRLTILTGVSGNTIYF,TGTGCCTGGAGACTAACGATACTCACAGGGGTATCAGGAAACACCATATATTTT